This T cell receptor beta chain came from a study of TIL therapy for anti-PD-1-resistant metastatic lung cancer. Study-wide background: Progressing patients received lymphodepletion, expanded TIL infusion and IL-2. Patients had a median age of 54 years (range about 35-85).

Time point denoted: pre-treatment sample, taken before nivolumab and TIL therapy. Patients were adults with stage 4 NSCLC. This was the immunoSEQ v3 assay. The assay was immunoSEQ multiplex PCR, and TCRdb's table has in-frame clones only and misses some. In the table there are more than 15,000 clones, roughly 85% of which are singletons. The trim removed 5 bases at V and 1 base at J, leaving 4 bases unmatched. This CDR3 spans 13 amino acids. CDR1 SQVTM and CDR2 ANQGSEA come from the germline V gene. Study-level points and caveats: TIL clonotype persistence in blood showed no apparent association with response.

This clone was counted only a few times. What it binds is unknown. Sequencing used blood, obtained at baseline. The J gene is TRBJ1-1, the V gene TRBV29-1, with TRBD1 matching 7 bases. The clonotype was recovered from a person between 25 and 79 years old with non-small cell lung cancer. CDR3 amino acids: CSVTRTGNTEAFF. The CDR3 DNA reads as TGCAGCGTTACTAGGACAGGGAACACTGAAGCTTTCTTT.